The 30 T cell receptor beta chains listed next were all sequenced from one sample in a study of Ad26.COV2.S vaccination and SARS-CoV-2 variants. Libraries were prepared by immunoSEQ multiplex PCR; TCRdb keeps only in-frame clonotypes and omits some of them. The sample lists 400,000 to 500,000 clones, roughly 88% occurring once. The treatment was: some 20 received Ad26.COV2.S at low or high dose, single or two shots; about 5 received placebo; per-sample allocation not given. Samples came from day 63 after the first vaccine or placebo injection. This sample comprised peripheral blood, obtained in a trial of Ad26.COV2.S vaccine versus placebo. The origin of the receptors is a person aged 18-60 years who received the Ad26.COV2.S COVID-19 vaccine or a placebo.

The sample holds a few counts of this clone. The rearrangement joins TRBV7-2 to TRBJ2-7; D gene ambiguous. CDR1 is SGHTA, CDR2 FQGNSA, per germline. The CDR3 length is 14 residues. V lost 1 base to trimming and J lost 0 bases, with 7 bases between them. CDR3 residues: CASSLVGPSYEQYF. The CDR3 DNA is TGTGCCAGCAGCTTAGTGGGCCCCTCCTACGAGCAGTACTTC.

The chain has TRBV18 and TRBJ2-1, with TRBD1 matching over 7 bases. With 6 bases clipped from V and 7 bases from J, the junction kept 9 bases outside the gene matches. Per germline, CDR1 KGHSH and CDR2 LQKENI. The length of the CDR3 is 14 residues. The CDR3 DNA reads TGTGCCAGCTCTCGACAGGGTGTGGGGAATGAGCAGTTCTTC. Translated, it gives CASSRQGVGNEQFF.

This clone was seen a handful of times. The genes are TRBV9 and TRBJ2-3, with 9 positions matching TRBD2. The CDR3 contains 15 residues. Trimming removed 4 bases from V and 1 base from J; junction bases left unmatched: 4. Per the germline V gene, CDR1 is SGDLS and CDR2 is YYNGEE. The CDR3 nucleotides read TGTGCCAGCAGCACGGGACTAGCTGGCACAGATACGCAGTATTTT. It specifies CASSTGLAGTDTQYF.

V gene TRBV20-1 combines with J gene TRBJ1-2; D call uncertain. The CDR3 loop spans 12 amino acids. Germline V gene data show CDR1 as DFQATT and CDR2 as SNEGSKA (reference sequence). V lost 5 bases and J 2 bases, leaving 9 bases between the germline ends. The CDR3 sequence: CSAGDPNYGYTF. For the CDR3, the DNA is TGCAGTGCTGGTGACCCAAACTATGGCTACACCTTC.

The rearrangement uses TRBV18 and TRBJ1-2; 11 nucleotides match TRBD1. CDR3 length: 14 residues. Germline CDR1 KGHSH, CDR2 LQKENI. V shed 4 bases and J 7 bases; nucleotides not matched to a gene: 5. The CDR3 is CASSLGQGARGYTF. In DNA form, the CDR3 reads TGTGCCAGCTCACTAGGACAGGGGGCGCGTGGCTACACCTTC.

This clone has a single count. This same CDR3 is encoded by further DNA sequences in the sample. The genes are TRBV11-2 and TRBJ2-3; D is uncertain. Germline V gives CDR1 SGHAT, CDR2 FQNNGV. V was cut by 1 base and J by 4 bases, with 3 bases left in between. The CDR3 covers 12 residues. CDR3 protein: CASSLGADTQYF. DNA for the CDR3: TGTGCCAGCAGCTTAGGCGCAGATACGCAGTATTTT.

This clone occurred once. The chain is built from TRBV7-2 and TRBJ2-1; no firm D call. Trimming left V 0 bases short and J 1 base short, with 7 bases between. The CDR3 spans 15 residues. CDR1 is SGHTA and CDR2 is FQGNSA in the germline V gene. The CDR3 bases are TGTGCCAGCAGCTTAGCGGTCCATTCCTACAATGAGCAGTTCTTC. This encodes CASSLAVHSYNEQFF.

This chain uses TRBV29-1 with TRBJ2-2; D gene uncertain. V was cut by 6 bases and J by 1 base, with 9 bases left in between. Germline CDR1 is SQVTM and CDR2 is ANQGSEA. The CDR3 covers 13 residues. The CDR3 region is CSVDNRNTGELFF. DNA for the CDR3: TGCAGCGTGGATAATCGGAACACCGGGGAGCTGTTTTTT.

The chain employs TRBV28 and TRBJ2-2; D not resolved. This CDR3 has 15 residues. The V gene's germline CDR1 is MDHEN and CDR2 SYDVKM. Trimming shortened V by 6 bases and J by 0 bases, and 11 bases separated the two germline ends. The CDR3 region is CASSEAFANTGELFF. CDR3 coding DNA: TGTGCCAGCAGCGAGGCGTTCGCGAACACCGGGGAGCTGTTTTTT.

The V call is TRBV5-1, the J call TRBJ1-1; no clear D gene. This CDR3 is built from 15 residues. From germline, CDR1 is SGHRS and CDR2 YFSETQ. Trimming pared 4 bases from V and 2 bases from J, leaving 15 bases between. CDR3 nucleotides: TGCGCCAGCAGCGTTCTGAATCCCGTAAACACTGAAGCTTTCTTT. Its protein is CASSVLNPVNTEAFF.

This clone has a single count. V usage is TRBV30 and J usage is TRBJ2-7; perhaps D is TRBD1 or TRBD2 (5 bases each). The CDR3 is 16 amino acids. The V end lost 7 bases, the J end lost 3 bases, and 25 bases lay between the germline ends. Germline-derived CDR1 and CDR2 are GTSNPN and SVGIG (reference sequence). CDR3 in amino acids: CASFANRDEANYEQYF. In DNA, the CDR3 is TGTGCCTCCTTTGCTAACCGGGACGAAGCAAACTACGAGCAGTACTTC.

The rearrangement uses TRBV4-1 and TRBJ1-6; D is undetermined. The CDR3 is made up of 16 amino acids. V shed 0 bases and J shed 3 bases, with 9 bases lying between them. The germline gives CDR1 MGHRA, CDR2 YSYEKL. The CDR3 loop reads CASSQDVDGYNSPLHF. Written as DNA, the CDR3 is TGCGCCAGCAGCCAAGATGTGGACGGCTATAATTCACCCCTCCACTTT.

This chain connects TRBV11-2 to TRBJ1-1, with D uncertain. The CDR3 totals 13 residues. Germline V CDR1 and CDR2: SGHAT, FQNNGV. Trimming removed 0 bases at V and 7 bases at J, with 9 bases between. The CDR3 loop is CASSLESGIEAFF. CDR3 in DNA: TGTGCCAGCAGCTTAGAGTCGGGGATTGAAGCTTTCTTT.

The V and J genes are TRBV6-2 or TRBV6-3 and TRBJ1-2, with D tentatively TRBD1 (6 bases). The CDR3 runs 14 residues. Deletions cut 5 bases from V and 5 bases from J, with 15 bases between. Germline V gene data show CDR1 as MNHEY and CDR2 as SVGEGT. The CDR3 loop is CASSTIGTFYGYTF. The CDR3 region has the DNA TGTGCCAGCAGTACCATCGGGACATTTTATGGCTACACCTTC.

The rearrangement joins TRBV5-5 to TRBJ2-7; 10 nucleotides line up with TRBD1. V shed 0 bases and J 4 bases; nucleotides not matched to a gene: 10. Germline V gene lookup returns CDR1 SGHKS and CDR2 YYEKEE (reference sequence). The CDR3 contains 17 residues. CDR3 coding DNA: TGTGCCAGCAGCTTGGCCTTACTACGGGACAGGGGATACGAGCAGTACTTC. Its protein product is CASSLALLRDRGYEQYF.

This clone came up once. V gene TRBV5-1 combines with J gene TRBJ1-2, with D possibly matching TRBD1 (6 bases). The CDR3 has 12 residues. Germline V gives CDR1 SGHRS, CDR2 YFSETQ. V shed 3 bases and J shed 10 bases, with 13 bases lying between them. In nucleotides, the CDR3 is TGCGCCAGCAGCTCCGGGACACCTCTCTACACCTTC. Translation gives CASSSGTPLYTF. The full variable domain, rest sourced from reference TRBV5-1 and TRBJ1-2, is KAGVTQTPRYLIKTRGQQVTLSCSPISGHRSVSWYQQTPGQGLQFLFEYFSETQRNKGNFPGRFSGRQFSNSRSEMNVSTLELGDSALYLCASSSGTPLYTFGSGTRLTVV.

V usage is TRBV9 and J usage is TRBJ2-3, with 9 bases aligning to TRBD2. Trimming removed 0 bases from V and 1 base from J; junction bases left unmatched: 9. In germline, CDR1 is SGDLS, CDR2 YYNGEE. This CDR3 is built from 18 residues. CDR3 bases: TGTGCCAGCAGCGTAGAGAGGGTAGCTAGCGGGGGCACAGATACGCAGTATTTT. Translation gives CASSVERVASGGTDTQYF.

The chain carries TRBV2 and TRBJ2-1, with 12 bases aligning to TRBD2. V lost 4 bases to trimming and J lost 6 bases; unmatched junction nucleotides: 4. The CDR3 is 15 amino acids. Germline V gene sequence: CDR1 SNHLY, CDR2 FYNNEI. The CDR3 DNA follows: TGTGCCAGCAGTGGCGGACTAGCGGGGACCAATGAGCAGTTCTTC. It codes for CASSGGLAGTNEQFF.

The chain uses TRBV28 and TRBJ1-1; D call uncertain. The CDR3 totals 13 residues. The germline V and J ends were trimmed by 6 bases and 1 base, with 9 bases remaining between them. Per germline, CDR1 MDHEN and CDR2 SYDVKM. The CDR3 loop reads CASRIHKNTEAFF. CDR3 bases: TGTGCCAGCAGGATACACAAGAACACTGAAGCTTTCTTT.

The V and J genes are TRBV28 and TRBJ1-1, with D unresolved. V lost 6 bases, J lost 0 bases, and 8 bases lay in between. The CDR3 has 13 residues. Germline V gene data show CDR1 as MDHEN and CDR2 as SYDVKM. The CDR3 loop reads CASSRNVNTEAFF. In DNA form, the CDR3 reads TGTGCCAGCAGCCGTAACGTGAACACTGAAGCTTTCTTT.

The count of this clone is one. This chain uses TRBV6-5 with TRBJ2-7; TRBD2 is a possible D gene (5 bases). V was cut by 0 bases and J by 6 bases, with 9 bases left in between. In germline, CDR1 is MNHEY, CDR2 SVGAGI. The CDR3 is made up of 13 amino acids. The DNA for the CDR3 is TGTGCCAGCAGTTACTCAGGGAGTGCCGAGCAGTACTTC. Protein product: CASSYSGSAEQYF.

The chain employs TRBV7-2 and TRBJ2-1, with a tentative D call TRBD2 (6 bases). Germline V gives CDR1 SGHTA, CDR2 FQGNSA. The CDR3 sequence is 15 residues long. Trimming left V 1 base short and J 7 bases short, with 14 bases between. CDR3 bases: TGTGCCAGCAGCTTAGGACTAGTGGGGCATAATGAGCAGTTCTTC. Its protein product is CASSLGLVGHNEQFF.

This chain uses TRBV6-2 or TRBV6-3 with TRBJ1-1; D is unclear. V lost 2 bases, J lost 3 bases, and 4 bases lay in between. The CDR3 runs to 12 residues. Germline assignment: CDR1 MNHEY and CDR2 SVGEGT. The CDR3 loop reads CASSYEYTEAFF. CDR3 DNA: TGTGCCAGCAGTTACGAGTACACTGAAGCTTTCTTT.

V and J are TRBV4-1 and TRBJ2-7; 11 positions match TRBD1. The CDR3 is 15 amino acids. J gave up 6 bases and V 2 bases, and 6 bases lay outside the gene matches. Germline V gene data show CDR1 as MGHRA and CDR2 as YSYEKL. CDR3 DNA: TGCGCCAGCAGCCAACCCCGGGACAGGGGGATCGAGCAGTACTTC. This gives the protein CASSQPRDRGIEQYF.

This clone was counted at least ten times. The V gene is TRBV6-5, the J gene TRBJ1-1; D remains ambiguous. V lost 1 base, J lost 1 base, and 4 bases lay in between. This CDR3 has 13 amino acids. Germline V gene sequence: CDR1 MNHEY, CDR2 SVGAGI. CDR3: CASSYWGNTEAFF. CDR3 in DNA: TGTGCCAGCAGTTACTGGGGGAACACTGAAGCTTTCTTT.

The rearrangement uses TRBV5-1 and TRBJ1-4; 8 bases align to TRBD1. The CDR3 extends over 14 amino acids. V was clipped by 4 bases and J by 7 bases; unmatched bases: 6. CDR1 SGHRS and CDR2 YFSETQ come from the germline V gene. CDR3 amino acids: CASSTGQGPEKLFF. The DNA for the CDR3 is TGCGCCAGCAGCACAGGACAGGGTCCTGAAAAACTGTTTTTT.

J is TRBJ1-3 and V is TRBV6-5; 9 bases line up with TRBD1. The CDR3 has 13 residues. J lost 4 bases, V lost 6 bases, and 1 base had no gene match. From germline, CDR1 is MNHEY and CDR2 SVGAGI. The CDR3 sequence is CASRGTGGNTIYF. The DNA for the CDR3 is TGTGCCAGCAGAGGGACAGGGGGAAACACCATATATTTT.

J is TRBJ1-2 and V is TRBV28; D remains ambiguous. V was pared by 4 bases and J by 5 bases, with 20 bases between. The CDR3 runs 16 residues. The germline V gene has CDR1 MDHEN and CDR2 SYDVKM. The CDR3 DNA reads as TGTGCCAGCAGTTACCCCAGAGGGTTTGAGAGTTATGGCTACACCTTC. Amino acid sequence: CASSYPRGFESYGYTF.

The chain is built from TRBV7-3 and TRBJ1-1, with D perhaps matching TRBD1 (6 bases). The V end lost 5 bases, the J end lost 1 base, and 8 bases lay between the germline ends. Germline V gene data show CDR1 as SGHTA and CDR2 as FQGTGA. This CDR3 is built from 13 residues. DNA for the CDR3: TGTGCCAGCAGCACAGGGAGGAACACTGAAGCTTTCTTT. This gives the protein CASSTGRNTEAFF. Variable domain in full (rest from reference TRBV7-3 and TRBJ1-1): GAGVSQTPSNKVTEKGKYVELRCDPISGHTALYWYRQSLGQGPEFLIYFQGTGAADDSGLPNDRFFAVRPEGSVSTLKIQRTERGDSAVYLCASSTGRNTEAFFGQGTRLTVV.

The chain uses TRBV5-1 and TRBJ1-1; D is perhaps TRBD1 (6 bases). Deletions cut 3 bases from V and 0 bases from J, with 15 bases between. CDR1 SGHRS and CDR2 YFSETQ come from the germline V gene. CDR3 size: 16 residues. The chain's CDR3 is CASSSTRGGLNTEAFF. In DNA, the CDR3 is TGCGCCAGCAGCTCCACCCGGGGGGGGCTGAACACTGAAGCTTTCTTT.